One and the same sample provided the 5 T cell receptor beta chains below, sequenced in a study of blood T cell repertoires in COVID-19. The protocol was immunoSEQ multiplex PCR, while the TCRdb copy is restricted to in-frame clones and leaves out a portion. The repertoire holds under 250,000 clones, 75% to 90% seen once, with 4.5% to 5.5% in the top ten. Sequenced input: peripheral blood. The receptors derive from a woman aged 40 to 50 with acute or convalescent COVID-19.

This rearrangement joins TRBV30 to TRBJ1-6; TRBD1 matches at 7 bases. The CDR3 loop spans 14 amino acids. Germline CDR1 reads GTSNPN; CDR2 reads SVGIG (reference sequence). V was clipped by 3 bases and J by 7 bases; unmatched bases: 6. This CDR3 is CAWRYRDRNSPLHF. CDR3 sequence (DNA): TGTGCCTGGAGATACCGGGACAGAAATTCACCCCTCCACTTT.

The chain is built from TRBV5-1 and TRBJ1-1; D is possibly TRBD1 (5 bases). CDR1 is SGHRS, CDR2 YFSETQ, per germline. The CDR3 contains 14 residues. Between the trimmed V and J ends, which lost 3 bases and 0 bases, there was a span of 9 bases. The CDR3 coding sequence is TGCGCCAGCAGCTACCAGGGCATGAACACTGAAGCTTTCTTT. Protein: CASSYQGMNTEAFF. The variable domain in full, with the rest retrieved from reference TRBV5-1 and TRBJ1-1, is KAGVTQTPRYLIKTRGQQVTLSCSPISGHRSVSWYQQTPGQGLQFLFEYFSETQRNKGNFPGRFSGRQFSNSRSEMNVSTLELGDSALYLCASSYQGMNTEAFFGQGTRLTVV.

The V gene is TRBV5-4, the J gene TRBJ1-6, with D possibly TRBD1 on 5 matching bases. Trimming left V 0 bases short and J 6 bases short, with 13 bases between. CDR3 length: 16 residues. The germline gives CDR1 SGHNT, CDR2 YYREEE (reference sequence). The CDR3 protein is CASSLAADRPNSPLHF. The CDR3 coding sequence is TGTGCCAGCAGCTTGGCCGCTGACAGACCTAATTCACCCCTCCACTTT. The variable domain in full, completed from reference TRBV5-4 and TRBJ1-6, reads ETGVTQSPTHLIKTRGQQVTLRCSSQSGHNTVSWYQQALGQGPQFIFQYYREEENGRGNFPPRFSGLQFPNYSSELNVNALELDDSALYLCASSLAADRPNSPLHFGNGTRLTVT.

This clone was recorded once. CDR3 DNA sequence: TGTGCCATCAGCCCAGGGGGGCGAGCGGACACTGAAGCTTTCTTT. It translates to CAISPGGRADTEAFF. The V and J genes are TRBV10-3 and TRBJ1-1; 7 bases line up with TRBD1. CDR1 and CDR2 (germline): ENHRY, SYGVKD. V lost 6 bases and J lost 3; bases outside the gene matches: 10. The CDR3 contains 15 residues.

The chain carries TRBV18 and TRBJ1-6; no definite D call. The CDR3 is made up of 15 amino acids. Germline V gives CDR1 KGHSH, CDR2 LQKENI. The V and J ends lost 2 bases and 8 bases respectively, with 13 bases between them. As DNA, the CDR3 is TGTGCCAGCTCACCAGTCGAGGGTCAGGATTCACCCCTCCACTTT. Translation gives CASSPVEGQDSPLHF.